The clone carrying this T cell receptor (beta chain) was recorded many times. Its antigen remains unidentified. The data are from a study of spatial heterogeneity in lung cancer. Across the whole study: Within raw reads, each unique TCR and UMI combination appeared on average more than ten times. Findings and caveats of the study: The estimated TCR-seq coverage of tumor T cells amounted to approximately 7.1% when looking at alpha chains and about 12% when looking at beta chains. Tumoral mutation counts were tracked by counts of expanded intratumoral alpha and beta TCRs.

The time point here: sample taken at primary tumor resection. Trimming took 6 bases from V and 0 from J, leaving 15 bases between them. The CDR3 is 16 amino acids. From germline, CDR1 is MNHNS and CDR2 SASEGT. TCRdb used MiXCR to reprocess the 5' RACE reads, holding one entry per CDR3 protein. The table includes over 10,000 distinct CDR3 sequences, 4.5% to 6% detected once. The origin of this receptor is a female donor with early-stage non-small cell lung cancer. The sequences come from lung tumor tissue, collected at surgery. The V call is TRBV6-1, the J call TRBJ1-5, with D uncertain. The DNA of the CDR3 is TGTGCCAGCAGCAATAACCGAGGGTCTAGCAATCAGCCCCAGCATTTT. Translated: CASSNNRGSSNQPQHF.